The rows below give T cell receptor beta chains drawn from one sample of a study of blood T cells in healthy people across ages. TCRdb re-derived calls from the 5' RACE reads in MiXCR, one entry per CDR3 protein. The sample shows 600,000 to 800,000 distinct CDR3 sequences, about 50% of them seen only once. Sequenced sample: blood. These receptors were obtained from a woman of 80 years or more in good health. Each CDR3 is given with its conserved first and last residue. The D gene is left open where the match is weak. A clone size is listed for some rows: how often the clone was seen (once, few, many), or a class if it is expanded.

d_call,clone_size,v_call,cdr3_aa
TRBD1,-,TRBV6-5,CASSRTTGGDSPLHF
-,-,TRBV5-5,CASSFTPGEAFF
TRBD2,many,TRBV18,CASSPPGSGSTDTQYF
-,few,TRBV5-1,CASTEHQETQYF
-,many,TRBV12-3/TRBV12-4,CASSLGPGSEQYF
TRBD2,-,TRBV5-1,CASSLRRERSNTGELFF
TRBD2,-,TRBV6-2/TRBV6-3,CASSANRWDYPGEQYF
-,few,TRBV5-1,CASSPGGPKDTQYF
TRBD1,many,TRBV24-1,CATSDPGQGSGDEQFF
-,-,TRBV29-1,CSVPGGRGSYNEQFF
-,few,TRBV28,CASRLRGGGQFF
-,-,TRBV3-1,CASSWGHEDEQYF
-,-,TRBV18,CASSFSAQETQYF
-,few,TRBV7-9,CASSLDGGYEQYF
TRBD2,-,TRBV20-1,CSARLNSGNYEQYF
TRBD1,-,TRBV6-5,CASRAQGAIGADTQYF
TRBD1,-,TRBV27,CASSPLGTGVYSNQPQHF
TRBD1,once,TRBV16,CASSQWLGQGEETQYF
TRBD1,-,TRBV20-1,CSAPGQNYEQYF
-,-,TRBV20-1,CSARATFNQPQHF
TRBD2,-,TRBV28,CASSLSSGADTQYF
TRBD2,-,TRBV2,CASKRLAGPDTQYF
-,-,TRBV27,CASRQGDSLTYEQYF
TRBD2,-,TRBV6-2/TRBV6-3,CASRELAGGETQYF
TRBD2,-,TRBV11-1,CASSLLAGVAKNTQYF
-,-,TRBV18,CASSPGASGGGTEAFF
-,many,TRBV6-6,CASSYSIGGEQYF
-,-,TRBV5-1,CASSLSEGWAKNIQYF
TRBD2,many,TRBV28,CASRSYTSLAEQYF
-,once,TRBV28,CASSLLGTYGYTF
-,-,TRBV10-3,CAISETTRDQPQHF
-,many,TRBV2,CASSEGLAKNIQYF
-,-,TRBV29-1,CSVAGQGLGETQYF
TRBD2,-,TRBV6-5,CASSYSAGVVFNEQFF
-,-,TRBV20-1,CSARLGTPPYNEQFF
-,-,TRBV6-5,CASKRRWGSNEKLFF
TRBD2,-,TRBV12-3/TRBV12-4,CASRASGRLVTQYF
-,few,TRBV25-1,CASTAAGLQETQYF
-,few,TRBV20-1,CSAVRDTEAFF
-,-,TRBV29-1,CSVDLTRSRHSYNEQYF
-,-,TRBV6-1,CASSAVGLTDYEQYF
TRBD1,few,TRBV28,CASSLWTMSDRESGANVLTF
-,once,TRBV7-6,CASSLAGIQETQFF
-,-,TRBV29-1,CSVEESREEKLFF
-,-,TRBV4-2,CASSQEWGGGREQYF
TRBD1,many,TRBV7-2,CASSFSGGGDTQYF
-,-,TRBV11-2,CASSLARGRRGNTGELFF